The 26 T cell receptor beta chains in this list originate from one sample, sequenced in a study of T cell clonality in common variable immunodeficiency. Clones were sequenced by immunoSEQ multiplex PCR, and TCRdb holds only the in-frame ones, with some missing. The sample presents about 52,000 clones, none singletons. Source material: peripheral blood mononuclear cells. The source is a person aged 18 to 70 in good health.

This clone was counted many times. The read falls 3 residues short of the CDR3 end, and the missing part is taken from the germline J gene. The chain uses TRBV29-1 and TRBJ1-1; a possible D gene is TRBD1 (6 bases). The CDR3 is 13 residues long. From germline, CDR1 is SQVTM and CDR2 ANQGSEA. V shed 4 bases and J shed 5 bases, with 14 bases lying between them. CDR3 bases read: TGCAGCGTTGTAGGGGGTAAAAATACTGAA. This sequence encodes CSVVGGKNTE. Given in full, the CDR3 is CSVVGGKNTEAFF.

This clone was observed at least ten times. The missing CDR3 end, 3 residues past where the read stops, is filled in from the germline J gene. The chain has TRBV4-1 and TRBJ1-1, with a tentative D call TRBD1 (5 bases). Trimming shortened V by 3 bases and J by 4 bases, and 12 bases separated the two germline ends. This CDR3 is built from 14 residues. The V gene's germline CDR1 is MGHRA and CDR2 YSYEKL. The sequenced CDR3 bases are TGCGCCAGCAGCCAGTGGCAGGGTATCACTGAA. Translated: CASSQWQGITE. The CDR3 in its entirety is CASSQWQGITEAFF.

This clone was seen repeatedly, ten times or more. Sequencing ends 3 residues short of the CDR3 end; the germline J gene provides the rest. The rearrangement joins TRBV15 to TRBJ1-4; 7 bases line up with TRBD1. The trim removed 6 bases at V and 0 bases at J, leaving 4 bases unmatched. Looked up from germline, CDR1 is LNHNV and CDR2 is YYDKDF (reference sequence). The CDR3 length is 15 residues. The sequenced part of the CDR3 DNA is TGTGCCACCAGACCCCAGGGGGCAACTAATGAAAAA. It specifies CATRPQGATNEK. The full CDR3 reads CATRPQGATNEKLFF.

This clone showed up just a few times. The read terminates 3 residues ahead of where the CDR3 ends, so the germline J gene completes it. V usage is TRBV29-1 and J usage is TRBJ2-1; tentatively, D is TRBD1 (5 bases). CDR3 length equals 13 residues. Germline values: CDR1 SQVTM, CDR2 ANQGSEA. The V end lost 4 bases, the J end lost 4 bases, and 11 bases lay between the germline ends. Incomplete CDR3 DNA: TGCAGCGTTGCGCGACAGTTATACAATGAG. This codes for CSVARQLYNE. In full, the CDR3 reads CSVARQLYNEQFF.

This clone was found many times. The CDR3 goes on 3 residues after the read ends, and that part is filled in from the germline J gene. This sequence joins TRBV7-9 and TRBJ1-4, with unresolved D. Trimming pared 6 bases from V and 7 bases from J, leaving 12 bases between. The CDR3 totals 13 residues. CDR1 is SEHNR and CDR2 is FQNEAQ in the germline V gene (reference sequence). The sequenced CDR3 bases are TGTGCCAGCAGTTTTGGACTATTTGAAAAA. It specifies CASSFGLFEK. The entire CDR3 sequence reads CASSFGLFEKLFF.

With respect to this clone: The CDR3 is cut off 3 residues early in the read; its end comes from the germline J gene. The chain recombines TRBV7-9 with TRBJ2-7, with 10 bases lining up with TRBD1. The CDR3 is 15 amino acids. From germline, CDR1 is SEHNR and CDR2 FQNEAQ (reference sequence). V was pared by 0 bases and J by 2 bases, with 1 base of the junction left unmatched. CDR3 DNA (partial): TGTGCCAGCAGCTTAGCCGGGACAGGGGCCTACGAG. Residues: CASSLAGTGAYE. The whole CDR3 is CASSLAGTGAYEQYF.

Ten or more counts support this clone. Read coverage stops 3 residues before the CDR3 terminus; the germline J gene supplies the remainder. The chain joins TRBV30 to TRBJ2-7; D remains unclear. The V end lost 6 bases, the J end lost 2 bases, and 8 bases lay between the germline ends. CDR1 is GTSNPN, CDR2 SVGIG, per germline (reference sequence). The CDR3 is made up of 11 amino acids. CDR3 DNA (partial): TGTGCCTGCCGGCTAGCCTACGAG. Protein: CACRLAYE. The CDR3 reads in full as CACRLAYEQYF.

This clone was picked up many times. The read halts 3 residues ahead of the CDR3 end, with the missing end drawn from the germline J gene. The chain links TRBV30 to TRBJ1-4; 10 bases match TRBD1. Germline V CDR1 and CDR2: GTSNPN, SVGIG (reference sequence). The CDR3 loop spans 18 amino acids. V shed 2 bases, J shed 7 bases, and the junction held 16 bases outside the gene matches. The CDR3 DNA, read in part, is TGTGCCTGGAGTACCTACCCCCCTTCTCGACAGGGGGCTGAAAAA. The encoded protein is CAWSTYPPSRQGAEK. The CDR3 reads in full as CAWSTYPPSRQGAEKLFF.

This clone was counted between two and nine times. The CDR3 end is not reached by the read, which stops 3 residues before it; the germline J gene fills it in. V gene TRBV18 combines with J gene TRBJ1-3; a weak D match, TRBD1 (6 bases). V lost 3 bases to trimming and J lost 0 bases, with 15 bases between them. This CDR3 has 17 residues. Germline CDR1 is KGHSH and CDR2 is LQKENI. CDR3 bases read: TGTGCCAGCTCACCGATCGAGACAGGCGGCTCTGGAAACACC. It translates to CASSPIETGGSGNT. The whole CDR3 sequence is CASSPIETGGSGNTIYF.

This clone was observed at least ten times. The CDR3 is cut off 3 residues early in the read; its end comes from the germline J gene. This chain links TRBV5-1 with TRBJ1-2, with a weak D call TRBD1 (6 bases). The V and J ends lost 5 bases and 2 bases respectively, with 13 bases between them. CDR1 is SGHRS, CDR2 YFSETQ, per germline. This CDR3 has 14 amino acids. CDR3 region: CASRNQDRNYGYTF. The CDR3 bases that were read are TGCGCCAGCAGGAACCAGGACAGAAACTATGGC. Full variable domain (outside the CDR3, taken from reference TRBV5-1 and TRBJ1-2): KAGVTQTPRYLIKTRGQQVTLSCSPISGHRSVSWYQQTPGQGLQFLFEYFSETQRNKGNFPGRFSGRQFSNSRSEMNVSTLELGDSALYLCASRNQDRNYGYTFGSGTRLTVV.

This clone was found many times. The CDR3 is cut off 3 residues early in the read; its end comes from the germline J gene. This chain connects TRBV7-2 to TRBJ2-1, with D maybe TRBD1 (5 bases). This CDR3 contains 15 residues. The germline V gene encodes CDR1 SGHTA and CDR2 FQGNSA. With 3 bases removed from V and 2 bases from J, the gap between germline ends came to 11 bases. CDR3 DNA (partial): TGTGCCAGCAGCTTGGGGCTGAACACCTACAATGAG. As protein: CASSLGLNTYNE. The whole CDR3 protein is CASSLGLNTYNEQFF. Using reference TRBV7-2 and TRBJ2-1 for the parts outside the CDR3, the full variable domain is GAGVSQSPSNKVTEKGKDVELRCDPISGHTALYWYRQSLGQGLEFLIYFQGNSAPDKSGLPSDRFSAERTGGSVSTLTIQRTQQEDSAVYLCASSLGLNTYNEQFFGPGTRLTVL.

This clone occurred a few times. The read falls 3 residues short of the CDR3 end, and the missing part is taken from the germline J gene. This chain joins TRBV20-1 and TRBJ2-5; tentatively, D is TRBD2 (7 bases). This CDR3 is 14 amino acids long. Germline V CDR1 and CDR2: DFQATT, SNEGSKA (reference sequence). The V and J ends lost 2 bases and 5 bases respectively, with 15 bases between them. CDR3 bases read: TGCAGTGCTAGACCGGGGGGCGAGGCGGAGACC. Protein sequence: CSARPGGEAET. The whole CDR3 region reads CSARPGGEAETQYF.

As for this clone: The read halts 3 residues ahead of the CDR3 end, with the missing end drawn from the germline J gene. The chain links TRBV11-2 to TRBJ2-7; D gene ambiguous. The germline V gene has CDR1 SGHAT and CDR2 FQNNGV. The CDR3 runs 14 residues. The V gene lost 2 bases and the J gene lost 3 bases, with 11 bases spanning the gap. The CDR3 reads CASSLRALSYEQYF. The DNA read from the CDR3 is TGTGCCAGCAGCTTACGAGCTTTAAGCTACGAG.

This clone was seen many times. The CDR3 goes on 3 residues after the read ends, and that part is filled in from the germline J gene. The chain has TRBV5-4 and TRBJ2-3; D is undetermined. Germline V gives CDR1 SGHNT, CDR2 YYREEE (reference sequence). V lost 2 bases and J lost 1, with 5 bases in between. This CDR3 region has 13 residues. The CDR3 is CASSLAGTDTQYF. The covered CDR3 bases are TGTGCCAGCAGCTTAGCCGGCACAGATACG.

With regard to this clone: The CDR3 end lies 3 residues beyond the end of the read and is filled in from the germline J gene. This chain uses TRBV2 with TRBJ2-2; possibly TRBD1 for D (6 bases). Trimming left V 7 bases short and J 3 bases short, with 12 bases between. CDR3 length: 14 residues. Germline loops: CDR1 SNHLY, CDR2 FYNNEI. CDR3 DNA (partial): TGTGCCAGCAATAGGGACACCTACACCGGGGAG. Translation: CASNRDTYTGE. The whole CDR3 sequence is CASNRDTYTGELFF.

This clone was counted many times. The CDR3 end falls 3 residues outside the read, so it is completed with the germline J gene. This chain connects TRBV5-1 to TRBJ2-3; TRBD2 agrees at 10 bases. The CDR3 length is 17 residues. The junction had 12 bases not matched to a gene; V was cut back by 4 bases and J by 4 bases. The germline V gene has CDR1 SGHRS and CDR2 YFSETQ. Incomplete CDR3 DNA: TGCGCCAGCAGCCCTATCACCCGGACTAGCGGTTCAGATACG. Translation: CASSPITRTSGSDT. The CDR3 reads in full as CASSPITRTSGSDTQYF. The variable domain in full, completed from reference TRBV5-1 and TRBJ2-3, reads KAGVTQTPRYLIKTRGQQVTLSCSPISGHRSVSWYQQTPGQGLQFLFEYFSETQRNKGNFPGRFSGRQFSNSRSEMNVSTLELGDSALYLCASSPITRTSGSDTQYFGPGTRLTVL.

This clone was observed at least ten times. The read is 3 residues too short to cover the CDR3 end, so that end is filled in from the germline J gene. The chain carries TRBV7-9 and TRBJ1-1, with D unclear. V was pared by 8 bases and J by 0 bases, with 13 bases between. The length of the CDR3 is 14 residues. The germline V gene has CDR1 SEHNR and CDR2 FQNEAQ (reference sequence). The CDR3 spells CASLLAGMNTEAFF. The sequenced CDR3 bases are TGTGCCAGCCTGTTGGCGGGTATGAACACTGAA.

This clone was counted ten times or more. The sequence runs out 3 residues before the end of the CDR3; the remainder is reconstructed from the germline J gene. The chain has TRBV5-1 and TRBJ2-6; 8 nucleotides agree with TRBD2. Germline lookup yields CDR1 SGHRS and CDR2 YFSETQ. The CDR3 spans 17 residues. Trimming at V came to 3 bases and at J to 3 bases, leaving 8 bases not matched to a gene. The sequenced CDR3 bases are TGCGCCAGCAGCTGGAGCGGGAGTAAGATTGGGGCCAACGTC. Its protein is CASSWSGSKIGANV. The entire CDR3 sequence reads CASSWSGSKIGANVLTF.

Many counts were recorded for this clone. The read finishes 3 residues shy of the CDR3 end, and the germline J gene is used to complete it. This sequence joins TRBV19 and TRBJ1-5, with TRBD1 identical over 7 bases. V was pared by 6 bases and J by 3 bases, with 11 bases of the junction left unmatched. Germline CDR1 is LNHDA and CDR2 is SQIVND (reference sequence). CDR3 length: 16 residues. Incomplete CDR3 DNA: TGTGCCAGTAGAACCGGGGACAGCAGTACCAATCAGCCC. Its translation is CASRTGDSSTNQP. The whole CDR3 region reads CASRTGDSSTNQPQHF.

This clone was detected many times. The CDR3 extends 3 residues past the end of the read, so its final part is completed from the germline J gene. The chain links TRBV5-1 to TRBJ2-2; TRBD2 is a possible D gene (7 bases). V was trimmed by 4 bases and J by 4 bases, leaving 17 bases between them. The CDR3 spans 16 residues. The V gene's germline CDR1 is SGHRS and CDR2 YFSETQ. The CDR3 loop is CASSPGRGAGTGELFF. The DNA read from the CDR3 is TGCGCCAGCAGCCCGGGCCGGGGGGCTGGCACCGGGGAG.

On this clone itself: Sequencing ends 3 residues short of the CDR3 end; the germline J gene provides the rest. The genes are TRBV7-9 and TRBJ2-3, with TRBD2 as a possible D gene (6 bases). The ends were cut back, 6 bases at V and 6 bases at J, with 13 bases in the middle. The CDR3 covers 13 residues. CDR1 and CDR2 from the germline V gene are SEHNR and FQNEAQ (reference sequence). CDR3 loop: CASRGRTEDTQYF. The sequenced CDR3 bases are TGTGCCAGCAGGGGGAGGACTGAGGATACG.

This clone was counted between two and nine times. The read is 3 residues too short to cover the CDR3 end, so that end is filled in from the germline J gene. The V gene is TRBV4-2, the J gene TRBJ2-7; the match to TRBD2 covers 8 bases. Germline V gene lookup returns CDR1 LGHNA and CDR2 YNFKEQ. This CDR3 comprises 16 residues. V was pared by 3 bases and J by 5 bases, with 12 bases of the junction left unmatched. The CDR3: CASSHRGGIGLNEQYF. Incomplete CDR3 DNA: TGTGCCAGCAGCCATCGGGGGGGGATCGGATTAAACGAG.

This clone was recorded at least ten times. CDR3 bases read: TGCGCCAGCAGCTTGGCCGGGGGACTAGCGGGAGGGCCGTCCTACAATGAG. It translates to CASSLAGGLAGGPSYNE. The whole CDR3 reads CASSLAGGLAGGPSYNEQFF. The V gene is TRBV5-1, the J gene TRBJ2-1; the match to TRBD2 covers 16 bases. With the read ending 3 residues before the CDR3 end, the germline J gene is used to fill in that end. J lost 1 base, V lost 0 bases, and 7 bases had no gene match. Germline CDR1 and CDR2: SGHRS and YFSETQ. The CDR3 extends over 20 amino acids.

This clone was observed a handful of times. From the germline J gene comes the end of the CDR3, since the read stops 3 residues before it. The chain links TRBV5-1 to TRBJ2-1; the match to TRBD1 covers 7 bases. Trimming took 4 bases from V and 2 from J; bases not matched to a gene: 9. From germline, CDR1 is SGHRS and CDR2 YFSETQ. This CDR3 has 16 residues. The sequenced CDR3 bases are TGCGCCAGCAGCCTGGTGGCAGGGGGACCCTACAATGAG. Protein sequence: CASSLVAGGPYNE. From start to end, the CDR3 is CASSLVAGGPYNEQFF.

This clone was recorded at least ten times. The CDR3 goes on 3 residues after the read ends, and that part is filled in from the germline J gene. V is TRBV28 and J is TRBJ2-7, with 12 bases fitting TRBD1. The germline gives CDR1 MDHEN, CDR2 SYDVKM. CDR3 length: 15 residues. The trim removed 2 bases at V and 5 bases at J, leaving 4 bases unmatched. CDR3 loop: CASSLPGQGAHEQYF. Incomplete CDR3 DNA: TGTGCCAGCAGTTTACCGGGACAGGGGGCCCACGAG.

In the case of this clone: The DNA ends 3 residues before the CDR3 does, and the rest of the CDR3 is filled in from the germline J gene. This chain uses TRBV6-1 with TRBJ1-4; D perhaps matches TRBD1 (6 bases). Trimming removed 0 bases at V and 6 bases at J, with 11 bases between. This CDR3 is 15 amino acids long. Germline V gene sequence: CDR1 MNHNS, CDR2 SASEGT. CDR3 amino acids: CASSEARAGDEKLFF. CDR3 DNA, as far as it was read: TGTGCCAGCAGTGAAGCGCGGGCAGGGGATGAAAAA.